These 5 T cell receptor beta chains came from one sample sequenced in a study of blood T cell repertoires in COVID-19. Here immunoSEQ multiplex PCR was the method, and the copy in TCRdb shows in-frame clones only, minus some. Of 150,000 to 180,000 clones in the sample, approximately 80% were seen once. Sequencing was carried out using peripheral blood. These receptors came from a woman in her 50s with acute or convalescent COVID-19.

The CDR3 protein is CASSLGLAGLFHEQYF. The CDR3 nucleotides are TGTGCCAGCAGTTTAGGACTAGCGGGACTATTCCACGAGCAGTACTTC. The chain couples TRBV28 to TRBJ2-7; TRBD2 agrees at 12 bases. The length of the CDR3 is 16 residues. The J segment lost 5 bases and the V segment lost 2 bases, leaving 7 bases of the junction unmatched. The germline V gene has CDR1 MDHEN and CDR2 SYDVKM.

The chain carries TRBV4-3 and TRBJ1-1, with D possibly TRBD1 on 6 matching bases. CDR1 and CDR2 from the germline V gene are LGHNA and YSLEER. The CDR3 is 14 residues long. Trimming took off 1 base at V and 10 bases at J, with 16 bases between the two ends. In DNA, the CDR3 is TGCGCCAGCAGCCAAGCCGATCAGACAGGACGAGCTTTCTTT. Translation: CASSQADQTGRAFF.

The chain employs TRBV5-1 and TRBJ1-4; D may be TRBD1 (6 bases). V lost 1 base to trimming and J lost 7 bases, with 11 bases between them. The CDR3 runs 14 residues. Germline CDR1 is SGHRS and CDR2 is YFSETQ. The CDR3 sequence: CASSLYGTREKLFF. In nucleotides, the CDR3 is TGCGCCAGCAGCTTGTACGGGACACGTGAAAAACTGTTTTTT.

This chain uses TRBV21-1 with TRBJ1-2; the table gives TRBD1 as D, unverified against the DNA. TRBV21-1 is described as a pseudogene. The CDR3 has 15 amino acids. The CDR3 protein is CASSKVLGRRYGYTF. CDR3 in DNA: TGTGCCAGCAGCAAAGTCCTGGGCAGGCGCTATGGCTACACCTTC.

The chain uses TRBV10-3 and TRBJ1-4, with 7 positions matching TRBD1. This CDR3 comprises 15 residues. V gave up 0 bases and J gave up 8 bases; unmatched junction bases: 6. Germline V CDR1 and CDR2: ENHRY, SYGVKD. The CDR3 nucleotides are TGTGCCATCAGTGAGTCGGAGGGGGCGGGGGAAAAACTGTTTTTT. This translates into CAISESEGAGEKLFF.